This T cell receptor (beta chain) was sequenced in a study of blood T cell repertoires in COVID-19. Across the study: Some COVID-19 samples were acute and others convalescent; all came from the United States, Italy and Spain. Sample material is recorded as cDNA or gDNA derived from T cells, B-cell-depleted T cells, or PBMCs.

The CDR3 has 14 amino acids. V trimming: 7 bases; J trimming: 4 bases; junction bases outside the gene matches: 7. Germline V CDR1 and CDR2: KGHDR, SFDVKD. Original handling: The authors estimated nucleated cell counts from reference gene primer amplification. Sequencing was performed with immunoSEQ multiplex PCR; in TCRdb, only in-frame clones are kept and a portion is missing. V and J calls and clone size are those listed in that table; D and trimming were worked out from the DNA. The data contain about 40,000 clones, 70% to 90% of them singletons. The chain has TRBV24-1 and TRBJ2-7; 9 nucleotides line up with TRBD1. The sequenced sample was peripheral blood. This TCR was sampled from a man in his fifties or sixties with active COVID-19. CDR3 loop: CATSEGTGRYEQYF. DNA for the CDR3: TGTGCCACCAGCGAGGGGACAGGGCGGTACGAGCAGTACTTC.